The 21 T cell receptor beta chains reported below all come from one sample, sequenced in a study of follicular helper T cells after annual influenza vaccination. Noted time point: 2015-2016 season, 7 days after influenza vaccination. The table came from immunoSEQ multiplex PCR; TCRdb's copy has only in-frame clones and leaves some out. The data hold some 10,000 clones, with 80% to 90% observed a single time. This sample comprised CXCR5+ CD38- circulating T follicular helper cells from blood, obtained 7 days after influenza vaccination. Subset denoted: circulating Tfh, non-naive CD4+CXCR5+PD-1+ (ICOS+CD38+ or ICOS-CD38-). These TCRs come from an adult who received the influenza vaccine.

The J gene is TRBJ2-3, the V gene TRBV28, with D uncertain. This CDR3 comprises 14 residues. Germline CDR1 and CDR2: MDHEN and SYDVKM. V lost 7 bases, J lost 4 bases, and 15 bases lay in between. CDR3 sequence: CASTARPSPDTQYF. The CDR3 region has the DNA TGTGCCAGCACCGCCCGGCCCAGCCCAGATACGCAGTATTTT.

The V gene is TRBV9, the J gene TRBJ1-2; D gene uncertain. CDR1 is SGDLS and CDR2 is YYNGEE in the germline V gene. This CDR3 is built from 11 residues. Trimming removed 4 bases at V and 5 bases at J, with 6 bases between. The CDR3 coding sequence is TGTGCCAGCAGCTCACTTTATGGCTACACCTTC. Translated: CASSSLYGYTF.

The chain joins TRBV19 to TRBJ1-3, with 12 nucleotides matching TRBD1. The CDR3 length is 15 residues. Unmatched junction bases numbered 4, after V lost 9 bases and J lost 1 base. The germline V gene has CDR1 LNHDA and CDR2 SQIVND (reference sequence). CDR3 coding DNA: TGTGCCAGCCGGGACAGGGGGCTTTCTGGAAACACCATATATTTT. It translates to CASRDRGLSGNTIYF.

This rearrangement joins TRBV6-6 to TRBJ1-1; TRBD1 might be the D (5 bases). This CDR3 region has 15 residues. Germline CDR1 is MNHNY and CDR2 is SVGAGI (reference sequence). V gave up 0 bases and J gave up 3 bases, with 11 bases separating them. The CDR3 region has the DNA TGTGCCAGCAGTTACTCTCTTTTGGGGGACACTGAAGCTTTCTTT. Translated, it gives CASSYSLLGDTEAFF.

The CDR3 DNA is TGCGCCAGCAGCCAATGGGTGGGGTTTCAGAACTATGGCTACACCTTC. This translates into CASSQWVGFQNYGYTF. The chain employs TRBV4-1 and TRBJ1-2, with no clear D. The CDR3 totals 16 residues. Germline V gene sequence: CDR1 MGHRA, CDR2 YSYEKL. V lost 2 bases, J lost 2 bases, and 15 bases lay in between.

CDR3 DNA: TGCGCCAGCAGCTTGGACATCGGGGCAGGGAGGGGCTACACCTTC. Translated, it gives CASSLDIGAGRGYTF. The chain couples TRBV5-1 to TRBJ1-2, with a possible D match to TRBD1 (5 bases). This CDR3 spans 15 amino acids. The V end was cut by 0 bases, the J end by 8 bases, with 17 bases between. CDR1 and CDR2 from the germline V gene are SGHRS and YFSETQ.

This clone was seen a handful of times. The chain uses TRBV7-2 and TRBJ1-4; 7 bases align to TRBD1. The V segment lost 8 bases and the J segment 5 bases; nucleotides outside the gene matches: 8. The CDR3 is made up of 14 amino acids. Per the germline V gene, CDR1 is SGHTA and CDR2 is FQGNSA. CDR3 coding DNA: TGTGCCAGCCGACCAGGGGGATCAAATGAAAAACTGTTTTTT. Translating it yields CASRPGGSNEKLFF.

The chain recombines TRBV7-9 with TRBJ1-2, with D unclear. The germline CDR1 and CDR2 sequences are SEHNR and FQNEAQ (reference sequence). Trimming left V 4 bases short and J 3 bases short, with 9 bases between. The CDR3 sequence is 13 residues long. Here the CDR3 reads CASSSTDYYGYTF. CDR3 DNA: TGTGCCAGCAGCTCCACAGATTACTATGGCTACACCTTC.

This chain links TRBV7-2 with TRBJ1-4, with 8 bases matching TRBD1. J lost 5 bases, V lost 5 bases, and 7 bases had no gene match. The CDR3 covers 15 residues. CDR1 and CDR2 from the germline V gene are SGHTA and FQGNSA. The CDR3: CASSIDRGENEKLFF. CDR3 coding DNA: TGTGCCAGCAGCATTGACAGGGGAGAGAATGAAAAACTGTTTTTT.

This chain's CDR3 is CASSHWTGGHNVLTF. Written as DNA, the CDR3 is TGTGCCAGCAGCCATTGGACGGGTGGGCACAACGTCCTGACTTTC. V is TRBV5-4 and J is TRBJ2-6; D uncertain. V lost 4 bases and J lost 9, with 17 bases in between. This CDR3 spans 15 amino acids. In germline, CDR1 is SGHNT, CDR2 YYREEE (reference sequence). Looking up the rest from reference TRBV5-4 and TRBJ2-6 gives the full variable domain: ETGVTQSPTHLIKTRGQQVTLRCSSQSGHNTVSWYQQALGQGPQFIFQYYREEENGRGNFPPRFSGLQFPNYSSELNVNALELDDSALYLCASSHWTGGHNVLTFGAGSRLTVL.

The V and J genes are TRBV15 and TRBJ1-3, with no clear D. V dropped 8 bases and J dropped 2 bases, with 34 bases sitting between them. CDR3 length: 21 amino acids. The V gene's germline CDR1 is LNHNV and CDR2 YYDKDF (reference sequence). The CDR3 reads CATLSPEADAPIVRAGNTIYF. CDR3 DNA sequence: TGTGCCACCTTATCACCAGAGGCCGACGCGCCGATCGTGAGGGCTGGAAACACCATATATTTT. The variable domain in full, with the rest retrieved from reference TRBV15 and TRBJ1-3, is DAMVIQNPRYQVTQFGKPVTLSCSQTLNHNVMYWYQQKSSQAPKLLFHYYDKDFNNEADTPDNFQSRRPNTSFCFLDIRSPGLGDTAMYLCATLSPEADAPIVRAGNTIYFGEGSWLTVV.

J is TRBJ2-5 and V is TRBV5-4; weak D call: TRBD1 (6 bases). Germline V gene data show CDR1 as SGHNT and CDR2 as YYREEE (reference sequence). Trimming took off 4 bases at V and 2 bases at J, with 9 bases between the two ends. This CDR3 spans 13 amino acids. This chain's CDR3 is CASSPDRQETQYF. The CDR3 DNA sequence: TGTGCCAGCAGCCCGGACAGACAAGAGACCCAGTACTTC.

V gene TRBV19 combines with J gene TRBJ2-3; possibly TRBD1 or TRBD2 for D (5 bases each). Germline assignment: CDR1 LNHDA and CDR2 SQIVND (reference sequence). The V gene lost 3 bases and the J gene lost 2 bases, with 9 bases spanning the gap. This CDR3 contains 14 residues. The CDR3 nucleotides read TGTGCCAGTAGTATTCCGGGGACCACAGATACGCAGTATTTT. Translation: CASSIPGTTDTQYF. Based on the CDR3 plus reference TRBV19 and TRBJ2-3, the full variable domain is DGGITQSPKYLFRKEGQNVTLSCEQNLNHDAMYWYRQDPGQGLRLIYYSQIVNDFQKGDIAEGYSVSREKKESFPLTVTSAQKNPTAFYLCASSIPGTTDTQYFGPGTRLTVL.

The V gene is TRBV18, the J gene TRBJ2-1; D uncertain. The germline CDR1 and CDR2 sequences are KGHSH and LQKENI. There are 13 residues in the CDR3. Trimming removed 2 bases at V and 2 bases at J, with 4 bases between. The DNA of the CDR3 is TGTGCCAGCTCACCAACAACCTACAATGAGCAGTTCTTC. Translation: CASSPTTYNEQFF.

This clone appeared a few times. The chain joins TRBV6-4 to TRBJ2-3, with TRBD2 matching over 8 bases. The CDR3 is 15 amino acids. Germline assignment: CDR1 MRHNA and CDR2 SNTAGT. The ends lost 5 bases at V and 3 bases at J; junction bases unmatched: 7. The CDR3 coding sequence is TGTGCCAGCAGTAGAAGCGGGGGAGGAACAGATACGCAGTATTTT. It encodes CASSRSGGGTDTQYF.

V is TRBV2 and J is TRBJ2-3; 8 bases match TRBD2. The ends lost 11 bases at V and 2 bases at J; junction bases unmatched: 6. Germline-derived CDR1 and CDR2 are SNHLY and FYNNEI. The CDR3 runs to 13 residues. In DNA, the CDR3 is TGTGCCTCTGCGGGGGGCGCCACAGATACGCAGTATTTT. Translating gives CASAGGATDTQYF.

This clone was detected a few times. V usage is TRBV7-2 and J usage is TRBJ2-7; TRBD1 agrees at 10 bases. V dropped 4 bases and J dropped 7; count of bases not matched to a gene: 10. The CDR3 consists of 15 residues. The V gene's germline CDR1 is SGHTA and CDR2 FQGNSA. The CDR3 spells CASSSRTGGDREQYF. In DNA form, the CDR3 reads TGTGCCAGCAGCTCCCGGACAGGGGGAGATCGGGAGCAGTACTTC.

The V gene is TRBV13, the J gene TRBJ1-6, with D possibly being TRBD1 (6 bases). Deletions cut 5 bases from V and 10 bases from J, with 15 bases between. The CDR3 has 14 amino acids. Germline V gene data show CDR1 as PRHDT and CDR2 as FYEKMQ (reference sequence). The CDR3 coding sequence is TGTGCCAGCAGCGCCGGGTACAGGGACTCACCCCTCCACTTT. It yields the protein CASSAGYRDSPLHF.

The chain couples TRBV7-2 to TRBJ1-4, with D hard to call. The CDR3 spans 13 residues. V lost 3 bases, J lost 8 bases, and 10 bases lay in between. Germline V gives CDR1 SGHTA, CDR2 FQGNSA. The CDR3 reads CASSFLTGEKLFF. CDR3 sequence (DNA): TGTGCCAGCAGCTTCCTAACGGGGGAAAAACTGTTTTTT.

This chain uses TRBV5-1 with TRBJ1-1; D ambiguous. V lost 7 bases to trimming and J lost 0 bases, with 16 bases between them. CDR1 is SGHRS, CDR2 YFSETQ, per germline. This CDR3 is 15 amino acids long. CDR3 nucleotide sequence: TGCGCCAGCGGGGTAGGAGGCATCTTGAACACTGAAGCTTTCTTT. This gives the protein CASGVGGILNTEAFF.

This chain links TRBV27 with TRBJ2-1; 12 nucleotides agree with TRBD2. Trimming cost V 6 bases and J 4 bases; bases outside gene matches: 10. Per germline, CDR1 MNHEY and CDR2 SMNVEV (reference sequence). The CDR3 has 17 residues. The CDR3 loop reads CASRRTSGDPLYNEQFF. As DNA, the CDR3 is TGTGCCAGCAGACGGACTAGCGGGGACCCGTTATACAATGAGCAGTTCTTC.